Sequencing of this T cell receptor beta chain was carried out in a study of shared T cell receptors in the human thymus. In the case of this clone: The same CDR3 also results from other DNA sequences found in this sample.

The V segment lost 5 bases and the J segment 1 base; nucleotides outside the gene matches: 3. Germline CDR1 reads SGHRS; CDR2 reads YFSETQ. This CDR3 region has 14 residues. Assay used: immunoSEQ multiplex PCR; TCRdb lists only in-frame clones, some missing. Of hundreds of thousands of clones in the sample, roughly 94% were seen once. The V and J genes are TRBV5-1 and TRBJ1-1; 9 bases are a match to TRBD1. Sequencing used thymocytes. The sequence was obtained from a human donor. For the CDR3, the DNA is TGCGCCAGCAGAAAGACAGGGGGGAACACTGAAGCTTTCTTT. It translates to CASRKTGGNTEAFF. The variable domain in full, with the rest retrieved from reference TRBV5-1 and TRBJ1-1, is KAGVTQTPRYLIKTRGQQVTLSCSPISGHRSVSWYQQTPGQGLQFLFEYFSETQRNKGNFPGRFSGRQFSNSRSEMNVSTLELGDSALYLCASRKTGGNTEAFFGQGTRLTVV.